The clone carrying this T cell receptor beta chain was seen at least ten times. Nobody among the patients had been given any treatment before thyroid surgery. In the authors' workflow: A distant-metastasis classifier for papillary thyroid cancer was built using CDR3 differences across clinicopathological groups. TCRdb re-called clones from the PCR reads using MiXCR. The V and J calls shown here were made by TCRdb, not taken from the authors' results. This table has just under 20,000 clones, about a quarter appearing once. This sample is part of a study of metastatic and nonmetastatic thyroid tumors. The overall study: Repertoire comparisons spanned blood and tumor or nodule tissue from malignant and benign thyroid patients.

The CDR3 has 13 residues. The germline CDR1 and CDR2 sequences are WSHSY and SAAADI. V lost 5 bases, J lost 7 bases, and 4 bases stayed unmatched. The rearrangement uses TRBV10-2 and TRBJ1-5, with 8 nucleotides matching TRBD1. What was sequenced was blood. The receptor was isolated from a female donor with papillary thyroid cancer or a benign thyroid nodule (not recorded which). Some clones in this sample may be carry-over from other donors' samples. CDR3 DNA sequence: TGCGCCAGCAGTCTCGGACAGGGCCAGCCCCAGCATTTT. Translating it yields CASSLGQGQPQHF.